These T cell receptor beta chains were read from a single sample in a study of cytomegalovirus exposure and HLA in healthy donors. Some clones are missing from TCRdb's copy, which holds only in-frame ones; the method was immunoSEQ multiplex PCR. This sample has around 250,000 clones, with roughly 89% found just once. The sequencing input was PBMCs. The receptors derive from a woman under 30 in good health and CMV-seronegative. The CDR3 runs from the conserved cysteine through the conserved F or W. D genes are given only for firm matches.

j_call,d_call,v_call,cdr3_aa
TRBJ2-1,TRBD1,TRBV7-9,CASSPQGVNNEQFF
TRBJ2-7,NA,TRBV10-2,CASSEEVSYEQYF
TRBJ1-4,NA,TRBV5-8,CASSLATGSEKLFF
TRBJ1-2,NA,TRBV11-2,CASSLGRENYGYTF
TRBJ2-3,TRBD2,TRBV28,CASRDPGLADWVDTQYF
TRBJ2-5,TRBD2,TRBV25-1,CASSAGGRETQYF
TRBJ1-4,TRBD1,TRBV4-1,CASLRDRFVGEKLFF
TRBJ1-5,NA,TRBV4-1,CASSQGADSSNQPQHF
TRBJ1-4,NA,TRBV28,CASRPPRGAGEKLFF
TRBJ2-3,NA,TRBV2,CASSASTDTQYF
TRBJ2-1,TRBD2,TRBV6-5,CASRQTSGAYNEQFF
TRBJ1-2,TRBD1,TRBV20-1,CSQGQIYGYTF
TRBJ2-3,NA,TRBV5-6,CASSFVVASDTQYF
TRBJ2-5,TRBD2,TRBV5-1,CASSLDGEGETQYF
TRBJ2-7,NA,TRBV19,CASSTPHGYEQYF
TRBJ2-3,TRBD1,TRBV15,CATSKQGSSTDTQYF
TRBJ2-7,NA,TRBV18,CASSPISGSSYEQYF
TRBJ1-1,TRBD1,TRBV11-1,CASSLTGGTEAFF
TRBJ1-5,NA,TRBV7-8,CASSYPRRGYNNQPQHF
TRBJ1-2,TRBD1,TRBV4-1,CASSQPTGTGGYGYTF
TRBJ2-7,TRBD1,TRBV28,CASSVGTVDYEQYF
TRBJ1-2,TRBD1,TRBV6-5,CASSPEGARYGYTF
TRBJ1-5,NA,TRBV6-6,CASSFRTSWGGQPQHF
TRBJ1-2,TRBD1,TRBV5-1,CASSLTGDNYGYTF
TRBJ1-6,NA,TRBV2,CASTGQRENSPLHF
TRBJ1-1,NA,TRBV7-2,CASSLDRGSNTEAFF
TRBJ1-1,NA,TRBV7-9,CASSWDRGAEAFF
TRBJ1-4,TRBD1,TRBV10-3,CASNRGEANEKLFF
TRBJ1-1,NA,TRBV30,CAWQSEETENTEAFF
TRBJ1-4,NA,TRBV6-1,CASSEDWREGEKLFF
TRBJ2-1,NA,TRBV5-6,CASSRTVSSYNEQFF
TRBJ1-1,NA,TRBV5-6,CASSWGSTEAFF
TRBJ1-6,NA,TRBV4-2,CASSSPTGSGVNSPLHF
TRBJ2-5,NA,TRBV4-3,CASSQGRQETQYF
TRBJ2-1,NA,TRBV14,CASSQSLVLGYNEQFF
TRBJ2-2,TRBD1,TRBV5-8,CASSPKTGTGITGELFF
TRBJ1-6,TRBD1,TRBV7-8,CASSILPRGRGFFPSPLHF
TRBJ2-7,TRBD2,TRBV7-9,CASSPLSSGGVYEQYF
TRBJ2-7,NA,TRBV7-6,CASSLAYEGEQYF
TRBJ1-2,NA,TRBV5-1,CASSLVGTPGGGYTF
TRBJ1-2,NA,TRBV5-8,CASSLVLYGYTF
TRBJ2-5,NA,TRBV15,CATSRGEGVRKTQYF
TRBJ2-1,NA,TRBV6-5,CASSYLRGGVYNEQFF
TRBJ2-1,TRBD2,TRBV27,CASSWGGNEQFF
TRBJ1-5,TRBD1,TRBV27,CASQGQGASQPQHF
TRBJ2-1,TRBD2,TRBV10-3,CAITKTSLSSYNEQFF
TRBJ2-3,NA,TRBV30,CAWKRQLSTDTQYF
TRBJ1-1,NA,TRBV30,CAWKIQDMNTEAFF
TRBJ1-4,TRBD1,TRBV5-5,CASSAGQGLELFF
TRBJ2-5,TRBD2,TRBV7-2,CASSLEGGGARETQYF
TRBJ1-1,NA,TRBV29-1,CSVDYLGDTEAFF
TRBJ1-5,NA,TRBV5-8,CASSLYPETSSNQPQHF
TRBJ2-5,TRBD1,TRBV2,CASREGTGKETQYF
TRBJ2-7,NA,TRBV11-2,CASSPGVGEQYF
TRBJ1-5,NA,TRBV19,CASSLARSNQPQHF
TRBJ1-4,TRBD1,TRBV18,CASSPPGQGIVEKLFF
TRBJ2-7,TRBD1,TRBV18,CASSPNTGTGNYEQYF
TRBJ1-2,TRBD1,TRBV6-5,CASSYSGTGDYYGYTF
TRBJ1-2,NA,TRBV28,CASSSGDSSFYNYGYTF